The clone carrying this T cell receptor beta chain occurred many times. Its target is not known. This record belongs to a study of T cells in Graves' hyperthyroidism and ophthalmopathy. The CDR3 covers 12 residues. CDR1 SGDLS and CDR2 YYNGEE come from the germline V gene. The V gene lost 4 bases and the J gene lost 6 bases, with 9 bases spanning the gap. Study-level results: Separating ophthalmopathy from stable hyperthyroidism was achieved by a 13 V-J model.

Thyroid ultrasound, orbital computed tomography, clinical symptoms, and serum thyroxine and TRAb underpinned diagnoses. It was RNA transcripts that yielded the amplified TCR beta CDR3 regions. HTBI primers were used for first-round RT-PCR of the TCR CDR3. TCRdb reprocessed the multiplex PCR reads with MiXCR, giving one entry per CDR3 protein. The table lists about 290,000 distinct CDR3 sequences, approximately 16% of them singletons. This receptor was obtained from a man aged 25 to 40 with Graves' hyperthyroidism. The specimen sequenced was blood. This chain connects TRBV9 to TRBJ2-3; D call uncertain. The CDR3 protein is CASSPDLDTQYF. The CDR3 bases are TGTGCCAGCAGCCCAGACTTGGATACGCAGTATTTT.